Listed below are T cell receptor beta chains from one sample, sequenced in a study of monozygotic twins with cystic fibrosis. Some clones are missing from TCRdb's copy, which holds only in-frame ones; the method was immunoSEQ multiplex PCR. The sample carries some 32,000 clones, around 90% recorded once. The sequenced material came from blood. These receptors came from a girl aged 2-15 years with cystic fibrosis. Each CDR3 is given with its conserved first and last residue. D genes are given only for firm matches. Size values are once, few and many counts, or a class for expanded clones, and some rows have none.

J | size | D | V | length | CDR3 | DNA
TRBJ2-5 | . | . | TRBV2 | 15 | CASTPRGSGRETQYF | TGTGCCAGCACCCCCCGGGGGTCAGGCCGAGAGACCCAGTACTTC
TRBJ1-1 | . | . | TRBV9 | 13 | CASSVPPNTEAFF | TGTGCCAGCAGCGTCCCGCCGAACACTGAAGCTTTCTTT
TRBJ2-1 | . | . | TRBV5-4 | 11 | CASSLGNEQFF | TGTGCCAGCAGCCTAGGGAATGAGCAGTTCTTC
TRBJ2-3 | . | . | TRBV7-2 | 14 | CASSLDRATDTQYF | TGTGCCAGCAGCTTAGACAGGGCCACAGATACGCAGTATTTT
TRBJ1-1 | . | . | TRBV30 | 12 | CAWTREFPEAFF | TGTGCCTGGACCAGGGAGTTCCCTGAAGCTTTCTTT
TRBJ2-7 | . | . | TRBV28 | 11 | CASSYFYEQYF | TGTGCCAGCAGTTACTTCTACGAGCAGTACTTC
TRBJ2-1 | . | TRBD1 | TRBV19 | 16 | CASSIDLSQGADEQFF | TGTGCCAGTAGTATAGATTTGTCACAGGGGGCCGATGAGCAGTTCTTC
TRBJ1-1 | few | . | TRBV14 | 15 | CASSSRTRGYTEAFF | TGTGCCAGCAGCTCAAGGACCCGGGGGTACACTGAAGCTTTCTTT
TRBJ2-7 | . | TRBD2 | TRBV19 | 18 | CASSPLLPGLGSTYEQYF | TGTGCCAGTAGCCCTCTCCTACCGGGACTAGGATCGACCTACGAGCAGTACTTC
TRBJ1-1 | . | . | TRBV28 | 15 | CASSYPGQTNTEAFF | TGTGCCAGCAGTTACCCCGGACAGACGAACACTGAAGCTTTCTTT
TRBJ1-1 | . | . | TRBV7-8 | 15 | CASSSRTGGNTEAFF | TGTGCCAGCAGCTCAAGGACGGGGGGGAACACTGAAGCTTTCTTT
TRBJ2-7 | . | TRBD2 | TRBV4-1 | 15 | CASSQDPGLAYEQYF | TGCGCCAGCAGCCAAGATCCGGGACTAGCGTACGAGCAGTACTTC
TRBJ1-2 | . | . | TRBV2 | 13 | CASSEGQNYGYTF | TGTGCCAGCAGTGAGGGGCAGAACTATGGCTACACCTTC
TRBJ1-6 | few | TRBD1 | TRBV28 | 15 | CASRTPPGQGAPLHF | TGTGCCAGCAGGACCCCTCCGGGACAGGGGGCGCCCCTCCACTTT
TRBJ2-5 | . | TRBD1 | TRBV23-1 | 14 | CASSHSGQGETQYF | TGCGCCAGCAGTCACTCCGGACAGGGAGAGACCCAGTACTTC
TRBJ1-1 | . | . | TRBV21-1 | 18 | CASSKATSPGQLNTEAFF | TGTGCCAGCAGCAAAGCGACCAGCCCTGGACAGCTGAACACTGAAGCTTTCTTT
TRBJ2-7 | . | . | TRBV5-5 | 12 | CVSSLWEDEQYF | TGTGTCAGCAGCTTATGGGAGGACGAGCAGTACTTC
TRBJ1-4 | . | TRBD1 | TRBV14 | 16 | CASSHRQGRSNEKLFF | TGTGCCAGCAGCCACCGACAGGGCAGGTCTAATGAAAAACTGTTTTTT
TRBJ1-5 | . | . | TRBV19 | 18 | CASSIDQTDRYSNQPQHF | TGTGCCAGTAGTATCGACCAGACGGACAGATATAGCAATCAGCCCCAGCATTTT
TRBJ2-1 | . | TRBD2 | TRBV28 | 15 | CASRISGLAGDEQFF | TGTGCCAGCAGAATATCGGGACTAGCGGGTGATGAGCAGTTCTTC
TRBJ1-2 | . | . | TRBV6-1 | 12 | CASTGSSSGYTF | TGTGCCAGCACAGGCTCCTCCAGCGGCTACACCTTC
TRBJ1-2 | . | . | TRBV10-3 | 17 | CAISESPNRRFNYGYTF | TGTGCCATCAGTGAGTCTCCCAACCGACGCTTTAACTATGGCTACACCTTC
TRBJ1-2 | . | TRBD1 | TRBV27 | 16 | CASSPRTGDRNYGYTF | TGTGCCAGCAGTCCACGGACAGGGGATAGGAACTATGGCTACACCTTC
TRBJ1-2 | . | TRBD1 | TRBV7-2 | 14 | CASSLVGQGNGYTF | TGTGCCAGCAGCTTAGTTGGACAGGGCAATGGCTACACCTTC
TRBJ2-4 | . | TRBD1 | TRBV6-4 | 15 | CASSETPDRDGIQYF | TGTGCCAGCAGTGAAACTCCTGACAGGGACGGCATTCAGTACTTC
TRBJ1-2 | . | . | TRBV28 | 15 | CASSFGGGANYGYTF | TGTGCCAGCAGTTTTGGGGGGGGAGCTAACTATGGCTACACCTTC
TRBJ2-7 | . | . | TRBV18 | 12 | CASSPTTYEQYF | TGTGCCAGCTCACCAACGACCTACGAGCAGTACTTC
TRBJ2-3 | . | . | TRBV5-1 | 16 | CASSGTGTPGQDTQYF | TGCGCCAGCAGCGGCACCGGGACCCCAGGCCAGGATACGCAGTATTTT
TRBJ2-2 | . | TRBD2 | TRBV6-5 | 16 | CASSYMLGLAPGELFF | TGTGCCAGCAGTTACATGTTGGGACTAGCCCCCGGGGAGCTGTTTTTT
TRBJ2-5 | . | TRBD2 | TRBV30 | 14 | CAWSHGLGQETQYF | TGTGCCTGGAGTCACGGACTAGGCCAAGAGACCCAGTACTTC
TRBJ1-1 | . | TRBD1 | TRBV2 | 14 | CASGRDRRDTEAFF | TGTGCCAGCGGCCGGGACAGGAGAGACACTGAAGCTTTCTTT
TRBJ1-1 | . | TRBD1 | TRBV5-1 | 17 | CASSFETGTHMNTEAFF | TGCGCCAGCAGCTTTGAGACAGGGACCCACATGAACACTGAAGCTTTCTTT
TRBJ1-2 | . | . | TRBV6-5 | 13 | CASSYSRTDGYTF | TGTGCCAGCAGTTACTCGCGGACTGATGGCTACACCTTC
TRBJ2-7 | . | . | TRBV7-2 | 15 | CASSLRRGDPYEQYF | TGTGCCAGCAGCTTACGTAGGGGGGACCCCTACGAGCAGTACTTC